This TCR beta chain was observed in a study of OX40 agonist ivuxolimab in advanced cancers. About the full investigation: Ivuxolimab, which targeted the costimulatory receptor OX40 (CD134), was an agonistic, fully human IgG2 monoclonal antibody. Three dose-escalation patients achieved partial responses, one with hepatocellular carcinoma and two with cutaneous melanoma. Patients were allowed to have had prior anti-PD-1, anti-PD-L1 or anti-CTLA-4 therapy, and 40% to 45% of the dose-escalation patients had been treated with checkpoint inhibitors. Of the approximately 53 patients in dose escalation, 19 had hepatocellular carcinoma, about 15 had melanoma, 9 had renal cell carcinoma and 9 had head and neck cancer. The paper reports the monotherapy dose-escalation portion (N = 52 patients) of the phase I ivuxolimab trial. In the dose-escalation cohort, roughly 80% of patients were male, and the mean age was approximately 55 years, with a range of roughly 20 to 79. The point of sequencing TCRbeta in the periphery was to test whether ivuxolimab changed TCR sequence diversity and drove clonal T-cell expansion. Intravenous ivuxolimab was administered to patients every 2 weeks at six dose levels: 0.01, 0.1, 0.3, 1.5, 3 and 10 mg/kg. The paper's findings and limits, for the study overall: After ivuxolimab, expanded clones were on average more numerous among CD8+ T cells than among CD4+ T cells. Low levels of normalized T-cell clonal expansion were also seen in some nonresponding patients. At doses from 0.1 to 3.0 mg/kg, clonal expansion was seen in both CD4+ and CD8+ blood T cells between baseline and week 6. Which antigens the clonally expanded peripheral T cells were specific for was not determined. In the 0.1-3.0 mg/kg groups, partial responders were among the patients with the lowest normalized peripheral clonal expansion, particularly in CD8+ T cells.

CDR1 MDHEN and CDR2 SYDVKM were looked up in the germline V gene. From its cysteine to its phenylalanine, the CDR3 spans 14 amino acids. This entry keeps only the CDR3 DNA: 42 bases, framed from base 1. Deletion took 7 bases off V and 8 bases off J, with a span of 20 bases between the germline ends. Genomic DNA was isolated from the sorted cells so that the TCRbeta CDR3 region could be sequenced. The immunoSEQ Assay was used to sequence the TCRbeta CDR3 regions. Imported from immuneACCESS, the table was reduced by TCRdb to in-frame sequences with V and J called. These copies leave out some clones; in studies compared against another copy, an unresolved V gene accounts for under half, and the cause of the remainder is not known. In all, the sample holds under 75,000 clones, and roughly 84% of those were seen once. Clones ranked in the top ten supply around 0.84% of the sample. Patients with a history of autoimmune disease or receiving systemic immunosuppression were excluded from the trial. Peripheral blood for TCR sequencing was collected from all dose cohorts at baseline, on cycle 4 day 1, and on cycle 7 day 1. Samples were obtained from an open-label, multicenter, first-in-human phase I dose-escalation trial of ivuxolimab. Adults with locally advanced or metastatic melanoma, renal cell, hepatocellular, or head and neck squamous cell carcinoma were enrolled in the trial. Before TCR sequencing, CD4+ T cells and CD8+ T cells from peripheral blood were sorted into separate populations.

Comments on this clone: Its specific antigen is unknown. Base qualities are not recorded, but no much larger clone differs from it by a single base.

The TCR comes from an adult with an advanced solid tumor such as melanoma, head and neck, liver or kidney cancer. Sequenced here: CD4+ or CD8+ T cells sorted from blood, sampled in a trial of the OX40 agonist ivuxolimab. The chain is encoded by TRBV28 joined to TRBJ1-2, with the D gene uncertain. The nucleotide sequence reads as follows: TGTGCCAGCAAAGATATCCGGACGGGCCAGGGCTACACCTTC. The translation is CASKDIRTGQGYTF.